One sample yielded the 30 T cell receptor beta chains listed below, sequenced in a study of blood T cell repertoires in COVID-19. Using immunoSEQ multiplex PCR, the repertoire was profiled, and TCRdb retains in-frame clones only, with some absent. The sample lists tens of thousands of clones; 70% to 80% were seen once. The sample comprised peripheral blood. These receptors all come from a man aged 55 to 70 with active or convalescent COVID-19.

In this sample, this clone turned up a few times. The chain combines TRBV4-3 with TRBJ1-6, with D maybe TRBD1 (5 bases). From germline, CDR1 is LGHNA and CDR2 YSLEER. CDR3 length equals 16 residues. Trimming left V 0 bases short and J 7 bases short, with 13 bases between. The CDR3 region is CASSQDRRVGNSPLHF. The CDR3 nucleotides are TGCGCCAGCAGCCAAGATCGCAGGGTTGGGAATTCACCCCTCCACTTT.

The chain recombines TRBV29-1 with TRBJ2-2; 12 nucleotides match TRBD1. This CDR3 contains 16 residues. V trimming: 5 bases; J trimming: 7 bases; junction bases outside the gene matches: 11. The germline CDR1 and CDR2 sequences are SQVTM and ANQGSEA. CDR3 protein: CSVIRGTGGKDGELFF. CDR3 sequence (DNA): TGCAGCGTTATTAGGGGGACAGGGGGCAAGGACGGGGAGCTGTTTTTT.

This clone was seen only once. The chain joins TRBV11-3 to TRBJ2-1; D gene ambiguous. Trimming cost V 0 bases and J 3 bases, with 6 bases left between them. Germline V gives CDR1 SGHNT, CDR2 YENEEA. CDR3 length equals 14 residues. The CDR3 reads CASSLDSLYNEQFF. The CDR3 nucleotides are TGTGCCAGCAGCTTAGATAGCCTCTACAATGAGCAGTTCTTC. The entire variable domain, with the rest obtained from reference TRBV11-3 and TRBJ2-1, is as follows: EAGVVQSPRYKIIEKKQPVAFWCNPISGHNTLYWYLQNLGQGPELLIRYENEEAVDDSQLPKDRFSAERLKGVDSTLKIQPAELGDSAVYLCASSLDSLYNEQFFGPGTRLTVL.

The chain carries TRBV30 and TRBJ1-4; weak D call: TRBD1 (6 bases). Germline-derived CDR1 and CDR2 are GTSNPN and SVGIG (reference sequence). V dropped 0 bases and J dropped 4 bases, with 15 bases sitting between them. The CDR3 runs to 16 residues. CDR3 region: CAWSVHTGRNNEKLFF. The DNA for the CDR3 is TGTGCCTGGAGTGTACATACAGGGCGAAATAATGAAAAACTGTTTTTT.

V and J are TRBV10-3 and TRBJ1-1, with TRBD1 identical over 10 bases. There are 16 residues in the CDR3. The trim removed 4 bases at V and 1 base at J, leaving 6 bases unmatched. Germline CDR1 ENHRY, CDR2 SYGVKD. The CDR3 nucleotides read TGTGCCATCAGTGGGGGGACAGGGGCTGGGAACACTGAAGCTTTCTTT. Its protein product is CAISGGTGAGNTEAFF.

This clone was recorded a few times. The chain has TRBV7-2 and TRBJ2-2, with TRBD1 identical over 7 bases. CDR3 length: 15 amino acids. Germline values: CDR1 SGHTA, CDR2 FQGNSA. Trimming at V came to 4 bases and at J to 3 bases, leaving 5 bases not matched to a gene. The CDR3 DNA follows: TGTGCCAGCAGCTACTTGGGGACAGACACCGGGGAGCTGTTTTTT. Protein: CASSYLGTDTGELFF.

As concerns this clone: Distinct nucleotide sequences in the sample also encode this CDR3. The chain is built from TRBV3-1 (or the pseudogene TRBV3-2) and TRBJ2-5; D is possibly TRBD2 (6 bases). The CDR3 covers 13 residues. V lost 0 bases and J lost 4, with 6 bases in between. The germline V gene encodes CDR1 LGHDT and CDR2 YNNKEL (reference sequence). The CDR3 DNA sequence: TGTGCCAGCAGCCAAGACGGGGGAGAGACCCAGTACTTC. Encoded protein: CASSQDGGETQYF.

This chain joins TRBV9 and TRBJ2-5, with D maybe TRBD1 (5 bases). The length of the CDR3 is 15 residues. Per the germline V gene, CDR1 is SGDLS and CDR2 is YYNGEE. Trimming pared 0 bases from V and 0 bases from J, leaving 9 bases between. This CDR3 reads CASSVGNRYQETQYF. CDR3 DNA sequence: TGTGCCAGCAGCGTAGGTAACAGGTACCAAGAGACCCAGTACTTC.

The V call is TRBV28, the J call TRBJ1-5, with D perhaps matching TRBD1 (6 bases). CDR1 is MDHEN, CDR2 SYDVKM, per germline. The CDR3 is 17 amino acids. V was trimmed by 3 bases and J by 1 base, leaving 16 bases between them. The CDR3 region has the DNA TGTGCCAGCAGTTTTTGGTCGGGTCAGGGGAGCAATCAGCCCCAGCATTTT. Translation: CASSFWSGQGSNQPQHF.

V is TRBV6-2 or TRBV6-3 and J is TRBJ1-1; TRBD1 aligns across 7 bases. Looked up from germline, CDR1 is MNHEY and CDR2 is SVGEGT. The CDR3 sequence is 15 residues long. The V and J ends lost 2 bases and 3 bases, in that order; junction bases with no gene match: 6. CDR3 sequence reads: CASSYGRDRDTEAFF. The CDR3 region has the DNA TGTGCCAGCAGTTACGGGCGGGACAGAGACACTGAAGCTTTCTTT.

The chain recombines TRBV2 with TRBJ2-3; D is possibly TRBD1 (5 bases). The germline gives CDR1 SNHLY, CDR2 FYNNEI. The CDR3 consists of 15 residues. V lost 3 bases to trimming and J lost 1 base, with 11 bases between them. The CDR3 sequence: CASSDRGFRTDTQYF. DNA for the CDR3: TGTGCCAGCAGTGATAGGGGTTTCCGCACAGATACGCAGTATTTT.

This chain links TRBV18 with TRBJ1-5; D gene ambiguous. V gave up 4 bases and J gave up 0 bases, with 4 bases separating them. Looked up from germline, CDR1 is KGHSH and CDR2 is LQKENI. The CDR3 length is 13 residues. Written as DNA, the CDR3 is TGTGCCAGCTCACAATATAGCAATCAGCCCCAGCATTTT. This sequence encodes CASSQYSNQPQHF.

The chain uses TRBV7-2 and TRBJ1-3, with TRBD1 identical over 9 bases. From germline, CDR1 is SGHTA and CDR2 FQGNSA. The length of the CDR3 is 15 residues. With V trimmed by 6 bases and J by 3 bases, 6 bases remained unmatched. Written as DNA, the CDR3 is TGTGCCAGCAGGTCACAGGGGGCGTTTGGAAACACCATATATTTT. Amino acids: CASRSQGAFGNTIYF.

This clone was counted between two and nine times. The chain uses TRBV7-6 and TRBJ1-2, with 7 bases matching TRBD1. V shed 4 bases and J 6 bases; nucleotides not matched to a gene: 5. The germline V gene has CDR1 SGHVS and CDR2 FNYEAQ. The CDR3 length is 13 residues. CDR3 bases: TGTGCCAGCAGCTATAGAACAGGGGATGGCTACACCTTC. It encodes CASSYRTGDGYTF.

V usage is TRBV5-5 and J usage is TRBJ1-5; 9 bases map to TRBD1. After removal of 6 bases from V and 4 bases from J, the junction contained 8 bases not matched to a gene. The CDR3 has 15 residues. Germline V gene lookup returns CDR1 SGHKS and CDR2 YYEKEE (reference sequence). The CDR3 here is CASTRGDRGNQPQHF. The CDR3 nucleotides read TGTGCCAGCACCCGGGGCGACAGGGGGAATCAGCCCCAGCATTTT.

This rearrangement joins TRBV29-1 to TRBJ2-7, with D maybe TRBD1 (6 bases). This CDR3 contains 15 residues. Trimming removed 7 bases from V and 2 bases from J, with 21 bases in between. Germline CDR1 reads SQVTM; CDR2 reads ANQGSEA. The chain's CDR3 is CSAVGGNRFAYEQYF. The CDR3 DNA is TGCAGCGCCGTAGGGGGAAACCGTTTTGCCTACGAGCAGTACTTC.

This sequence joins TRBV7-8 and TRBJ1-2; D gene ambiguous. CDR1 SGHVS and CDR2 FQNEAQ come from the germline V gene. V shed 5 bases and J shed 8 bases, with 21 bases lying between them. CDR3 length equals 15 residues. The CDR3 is CASSPDHNSRNGYTF. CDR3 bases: TGTGCCAGCAGCCCAGACCATAATTCGCGGAACGGCTACACCTTC.

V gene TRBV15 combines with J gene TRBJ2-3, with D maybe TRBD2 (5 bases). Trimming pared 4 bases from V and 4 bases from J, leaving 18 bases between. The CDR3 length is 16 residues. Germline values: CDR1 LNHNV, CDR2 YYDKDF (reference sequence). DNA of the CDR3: TGTGCCACCAGCACACTACTGGAAGGAGGCGCAGATACGCAGTATTTT. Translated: CATSTLLEGGADTQYF.

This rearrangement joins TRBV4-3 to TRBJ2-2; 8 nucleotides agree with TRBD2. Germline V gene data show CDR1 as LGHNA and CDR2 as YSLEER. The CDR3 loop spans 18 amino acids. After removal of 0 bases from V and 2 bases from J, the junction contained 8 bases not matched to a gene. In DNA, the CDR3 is TGCGCCAGCAGCCAAGAAGTACTAGCGGTGATCAACACCGGGGAGCTGTTTTTT. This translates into CASSQEVLAVINTGELFF.

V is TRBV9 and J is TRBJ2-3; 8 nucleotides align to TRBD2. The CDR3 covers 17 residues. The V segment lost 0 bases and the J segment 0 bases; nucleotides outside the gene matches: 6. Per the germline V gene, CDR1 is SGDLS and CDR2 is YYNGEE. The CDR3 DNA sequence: TGTGCCAGCAGCGTAGCCCCGGGAGGGACTAGCACAGATACGCAGTATTTT. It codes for CASSVAPGGTSTDTQYF. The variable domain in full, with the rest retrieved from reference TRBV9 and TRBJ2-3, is DSGVTQTPKHLITATGQRVTLRCSPRSGDLSVYWYQQSLDQGLQFLIQYYNGEERAKGNILERFSAQQFPDLHSELNLSSLELGDSALYFCASSVAPGGTSTDTQYFGPGTRLTVL.

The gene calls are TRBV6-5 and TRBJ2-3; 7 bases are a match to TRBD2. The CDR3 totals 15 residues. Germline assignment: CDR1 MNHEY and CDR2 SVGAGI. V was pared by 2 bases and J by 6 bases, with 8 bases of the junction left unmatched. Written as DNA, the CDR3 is TGTGCCAGCAGTTACGTTACTGGGACTATGGATACGCAGTATTTT. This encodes CASSYVTGTMDTQYF.

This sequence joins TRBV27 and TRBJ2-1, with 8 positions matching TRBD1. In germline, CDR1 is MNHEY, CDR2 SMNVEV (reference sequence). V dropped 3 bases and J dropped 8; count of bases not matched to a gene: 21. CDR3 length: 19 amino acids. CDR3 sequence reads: CASSFSVGQGSWLEDEQFF. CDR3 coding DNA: TGTGCCAGCAGTTTTAGTGTTGGACAGGGTTCCTGGTTGGAGGATGAGCAGTTCTTC.

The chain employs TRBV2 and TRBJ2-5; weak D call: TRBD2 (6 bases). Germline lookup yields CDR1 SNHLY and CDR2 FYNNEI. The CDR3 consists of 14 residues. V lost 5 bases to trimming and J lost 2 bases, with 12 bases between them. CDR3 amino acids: CASSQDYAQETQYF. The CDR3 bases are TGTGCCAGCAGTCAGGACTATGCGCAAGAGACCCAGTACTTC.

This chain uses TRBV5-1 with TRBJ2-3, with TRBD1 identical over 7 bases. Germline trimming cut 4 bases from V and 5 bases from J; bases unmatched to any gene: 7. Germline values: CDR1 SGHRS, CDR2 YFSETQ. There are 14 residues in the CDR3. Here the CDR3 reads CASSDRVRIDTQYF. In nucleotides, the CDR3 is TGCGCCAGCAGCGACAGGGTACGGATAGATACGCAGTATTTT.

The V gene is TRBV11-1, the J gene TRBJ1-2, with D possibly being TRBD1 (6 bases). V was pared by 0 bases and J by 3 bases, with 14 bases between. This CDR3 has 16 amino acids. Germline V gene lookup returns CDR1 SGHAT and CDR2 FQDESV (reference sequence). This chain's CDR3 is CASSLAFYRVDYGYTF. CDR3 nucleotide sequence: TGTGCCAGCAGCTTAGCTTTCTACAGGGTAGACTATGGCTACACCTTC. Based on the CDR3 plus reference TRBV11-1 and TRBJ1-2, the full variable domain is EAEVAQSPRYKITEKSQAVAFWCDPISGHATLYWYRQILGQGPELLVQFQDESVVDDSQLPKDRFSAERLKGVDSTLKIQPAELGDSAMYLCASSLAFYRVDYGYTFGSGTRLTVV.

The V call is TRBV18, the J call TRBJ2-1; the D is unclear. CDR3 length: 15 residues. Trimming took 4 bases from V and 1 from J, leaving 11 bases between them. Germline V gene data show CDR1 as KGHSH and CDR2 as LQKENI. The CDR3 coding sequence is TGTGCCAGCTCACTGGGCTCCCGATCCTACAATGAGCAGTTCTTC. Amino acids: CASSLGSRSYNEQFF.

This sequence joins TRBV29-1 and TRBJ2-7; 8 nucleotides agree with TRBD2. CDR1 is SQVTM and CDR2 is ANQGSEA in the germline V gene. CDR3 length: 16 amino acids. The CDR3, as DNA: TGCACCCCCTGGCGGGGGGCATCAAAATTCTCCTACGAGCAGTACTTC. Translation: CTPWRGASKFSYEQYF.

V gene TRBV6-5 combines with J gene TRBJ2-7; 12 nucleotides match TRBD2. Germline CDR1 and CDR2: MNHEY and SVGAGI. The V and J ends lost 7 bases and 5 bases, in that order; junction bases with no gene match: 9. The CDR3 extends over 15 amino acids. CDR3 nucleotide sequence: TGTGCCAGCACCCCGAGGGCTAGCGGGGGGGACGAGCAGTACTTC. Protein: CASTPRASGGDEQYF.

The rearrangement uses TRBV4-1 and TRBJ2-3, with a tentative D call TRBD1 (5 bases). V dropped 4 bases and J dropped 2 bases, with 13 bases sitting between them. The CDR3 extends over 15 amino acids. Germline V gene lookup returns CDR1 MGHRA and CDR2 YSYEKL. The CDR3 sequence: CASSLAGLDTDTQYF. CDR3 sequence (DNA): TGCGCCAGCAGCCTTGCAGGGCTGGACACAGATACGCAGTATTTT.

CDR3 nucleotides: TGTGCCAGCAGCTTCCGATTTGGGACTAGCAATGAGCAGTTCTTC. Protein product: CASSFRFGTSNEQFF. The V and J genes are TRBV7-2 and TRBJ2-1; 8 positions agree with TRBD2. The V gene end was trimmed by 3 bases and the J gene end by 6 bases; junction bases not matched to a gene: 7. This CDR3 is 15 amino acids long. CDR1 SGHTA and CDR2 FQGNSA come from the germline V gene. Drawing the rest from reference TRBV7-2 and TRBJ2-1, the complete variable domain is GAGVSQSPSNKVTEKGKDVELRCDPISGHTALYWYRQSLGQGLEFLIYFQGNSAPDKSGLPSDRFSAERTGGSVSTLTIQRTQQEDSAVYLCASSFRFGTSNEQFFGPGTRLTVL.